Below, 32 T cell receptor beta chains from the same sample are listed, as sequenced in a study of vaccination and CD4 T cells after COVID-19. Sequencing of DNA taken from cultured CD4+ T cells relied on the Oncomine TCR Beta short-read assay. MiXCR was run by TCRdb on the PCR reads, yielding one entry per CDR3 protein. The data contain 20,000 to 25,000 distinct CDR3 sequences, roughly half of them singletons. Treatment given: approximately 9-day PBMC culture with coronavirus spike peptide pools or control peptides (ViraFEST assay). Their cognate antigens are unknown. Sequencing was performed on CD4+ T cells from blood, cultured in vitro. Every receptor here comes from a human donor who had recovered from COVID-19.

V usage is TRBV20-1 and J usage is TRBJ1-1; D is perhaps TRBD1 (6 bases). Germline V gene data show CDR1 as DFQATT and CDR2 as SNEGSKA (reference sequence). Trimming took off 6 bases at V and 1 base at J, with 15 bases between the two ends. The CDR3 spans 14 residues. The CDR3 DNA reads TGCAGTGCCGGGGATGGGGGCCCGAACACTGAAGCTTTCTTT. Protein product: CSAGDGGPNTEAFF.

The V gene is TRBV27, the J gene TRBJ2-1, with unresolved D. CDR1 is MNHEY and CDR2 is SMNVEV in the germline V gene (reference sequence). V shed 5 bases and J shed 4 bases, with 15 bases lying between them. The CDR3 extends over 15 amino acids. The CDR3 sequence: CASSLRPSSYNEQFF. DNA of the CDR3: TGTGCCAGCAGTCTCCGTCCTAGTTCTTACAATGAGCAGTTCTTC.

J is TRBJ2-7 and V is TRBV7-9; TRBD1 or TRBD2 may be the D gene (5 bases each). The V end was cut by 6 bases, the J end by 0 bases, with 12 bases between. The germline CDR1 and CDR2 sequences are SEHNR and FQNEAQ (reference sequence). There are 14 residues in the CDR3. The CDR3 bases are TGTGCCAGCAGTGGTGGGACGTACTCCTACGAGCAGTACTTC. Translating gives CASSGGTYSYEQYF.

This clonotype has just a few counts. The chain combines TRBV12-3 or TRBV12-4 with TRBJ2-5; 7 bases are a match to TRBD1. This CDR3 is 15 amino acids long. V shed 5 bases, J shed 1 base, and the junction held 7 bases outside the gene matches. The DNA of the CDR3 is TGTGCCAGCAGTCAAACGACAGGGAGCCAAGAGACCCAGTACTTC. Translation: CASSQTTGSQETQYF.

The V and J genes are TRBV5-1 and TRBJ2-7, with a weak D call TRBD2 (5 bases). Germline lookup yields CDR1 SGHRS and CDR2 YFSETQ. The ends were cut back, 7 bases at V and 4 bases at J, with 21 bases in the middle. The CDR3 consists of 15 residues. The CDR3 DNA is TGCGCCAGCGGCGAAGGGCGGGTTGACGGGTACGAGCAGTACTTC. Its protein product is CASGEGRVDGYEQYF.

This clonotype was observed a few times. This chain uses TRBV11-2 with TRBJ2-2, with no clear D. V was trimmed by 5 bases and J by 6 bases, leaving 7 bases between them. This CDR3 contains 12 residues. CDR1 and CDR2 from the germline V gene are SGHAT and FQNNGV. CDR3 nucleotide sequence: TGTGCCAGCAGCCGGGTTCCCGGGGAGCTGTTTTTT. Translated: CASSRVPGELFF.

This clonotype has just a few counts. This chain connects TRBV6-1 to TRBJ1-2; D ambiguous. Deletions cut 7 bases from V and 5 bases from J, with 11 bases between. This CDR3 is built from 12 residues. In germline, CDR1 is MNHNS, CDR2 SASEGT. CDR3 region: CASTLNRYGYTF. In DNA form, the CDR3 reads TGTGCCAGCACCCTAAATAGATATGGCTACACCTTC.

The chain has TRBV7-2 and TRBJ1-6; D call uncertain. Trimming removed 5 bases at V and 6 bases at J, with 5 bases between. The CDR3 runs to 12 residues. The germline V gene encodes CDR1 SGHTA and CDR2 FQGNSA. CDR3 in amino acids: CASSTSNSPLHF. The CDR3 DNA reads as TGTGCCAGCAGCACGAGTAATTCACCCCTCCACTTT. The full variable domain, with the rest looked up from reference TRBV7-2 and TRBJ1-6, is GAGVSQSPSNKVTEKGKDVELRCDPISGHTALYWYRQSLGQGLEFLIYFQGNSAPDKSGLPSDRFSAERTGGSVSTLTIQRTQQEDSAVYLCASSTSNSPLHFGNGTRLTVT.

The CDR3 here is CASSRRGRGTEAFF. CDR3 coding DNA: TGTGCCAGCAGCCGCAGGGGGCGGGGGACTGAAGCTTTCTTT. This sequence joins TRBV11-3 and TRBJ1-1; 8 bases line up with TRBD1. Germline trimming cut 5 bases from V and 5 bases from J; bases unmatched to any gene: 7. Germline assignment: CDR1 SGHNT and CDR2 YENEEA. The length of the CDR3 is 14 residues.

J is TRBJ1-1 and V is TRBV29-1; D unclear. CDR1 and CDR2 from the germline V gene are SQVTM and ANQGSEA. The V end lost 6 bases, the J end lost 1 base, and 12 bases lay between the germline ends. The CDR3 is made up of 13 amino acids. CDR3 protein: CSVQRAQNTEAFF. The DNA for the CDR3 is TGCAGCGTACAAAGGGCCCAGAACACTGAAGCTTTCTTT.

The CDR3 coding sequence is TGCGCCAGCAGCCGCGCAGAGACAGGCTATGGCTACACCTTC. Amino acid sequence: CASSRAETGYGYTF. The genes are TRBV4-1 and TRBJ1-2; tentative D call: TRBD1 (6 bases). Germline loops: CDR1 MGHRA, CDR2 YSYEKL. There are 14 residues in the CDR3. V was trimmed by 4 bases and J by 4 bases, leaving 13 bases between them.

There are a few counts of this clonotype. The CDR3 protein is CASSPQSYSGNTIYF. The CDR3 region has the DNA TGTGCCAGCAGCCCACAGTCTTACTCTGGAAACACCATATATTTT. The chain has TRBV7-2 and TRBJ1-3; D is uncertain. The CDR3 is made up of 15 amino acids. Germline CDR1 and CDR2: SGHTA and FQGNSA. Trimming took off 5 bases at V and 0 bases at J, with 11 bases between the two ends.

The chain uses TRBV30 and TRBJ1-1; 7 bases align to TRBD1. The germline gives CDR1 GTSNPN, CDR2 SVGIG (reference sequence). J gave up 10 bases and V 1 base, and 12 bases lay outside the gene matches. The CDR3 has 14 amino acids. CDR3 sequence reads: CAWSEDRGPGGAFF. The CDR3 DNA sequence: TGTGCCTGGAGTGAGGACCGGGGGCCAGGGGGAGCTTTCTTT.

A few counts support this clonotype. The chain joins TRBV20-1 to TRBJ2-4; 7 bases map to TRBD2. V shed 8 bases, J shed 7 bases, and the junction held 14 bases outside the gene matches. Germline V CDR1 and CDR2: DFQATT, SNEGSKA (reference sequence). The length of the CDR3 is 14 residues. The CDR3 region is CSSTPLAGVNIQYF. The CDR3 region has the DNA TGCAGTTCCACCCCACTGGCGGGAGTGAACATTCAGTACTTC.

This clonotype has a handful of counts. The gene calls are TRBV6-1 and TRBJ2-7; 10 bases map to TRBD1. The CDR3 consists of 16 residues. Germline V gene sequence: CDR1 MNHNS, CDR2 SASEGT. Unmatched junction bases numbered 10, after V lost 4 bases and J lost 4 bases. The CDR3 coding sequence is TGTGCCAGCAGTGCTCTCCCGGGACAGGGGAAATACGAGCAGTACTTC. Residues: CASSALPGQGKYEQYF.

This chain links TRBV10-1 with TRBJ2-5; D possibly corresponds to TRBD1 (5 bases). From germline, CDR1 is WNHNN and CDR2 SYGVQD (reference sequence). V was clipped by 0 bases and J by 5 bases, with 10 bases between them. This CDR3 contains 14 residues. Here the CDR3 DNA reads TGCGCCAGCAGTGAGTCCCTGGGGCAGGAGACCCAGTACTTC. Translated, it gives CASSESLGQETQYF.

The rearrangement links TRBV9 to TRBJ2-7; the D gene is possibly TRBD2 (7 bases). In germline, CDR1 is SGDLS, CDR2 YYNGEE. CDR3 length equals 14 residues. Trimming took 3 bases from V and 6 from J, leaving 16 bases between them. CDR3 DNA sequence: TGTGCCAGCAGCGCCCCCGGGGGGCTACGCGAGCAGTACTTC. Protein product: CASSAPGGLREQYF. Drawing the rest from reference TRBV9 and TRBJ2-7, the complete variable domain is DSGVTQTPKHLITATGQRVTLRCSPRSGDLSVYWYQQSLDQGLQFLIQYYNGEERAKGNILERFSAQQFPDLHSELNLSSLELGDSALYFCASSAPGGLREQYFGPGTRLTVT.

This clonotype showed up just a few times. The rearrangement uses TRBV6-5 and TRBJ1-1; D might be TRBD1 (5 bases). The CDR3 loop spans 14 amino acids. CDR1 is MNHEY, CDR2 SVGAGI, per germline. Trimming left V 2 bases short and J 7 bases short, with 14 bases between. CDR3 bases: TGTGCCAGCAGTTACGTGGGGCGCGATAATGAAGCTTTCTTT. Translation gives CASSYVGRDNEAFF.

CDR3 protein: CASSRSDRDTGELFF. The CDR3 DNA sequence: TGTGCCAGTAGTAGATCGGACAGGGACACCGGGGAGCTGTTTTTT. The chain combines TRBV19 with TRBJ2-2; 8 bases fit TRBD1. Germline-derived CDR1 and CDR2 are LNHDA and SQIVND (reference sequence). After removal of 4 bases from V and 3 bases from J, the junction contained 4 bases not matched to a gene. The CDR3 is 15 residues long.

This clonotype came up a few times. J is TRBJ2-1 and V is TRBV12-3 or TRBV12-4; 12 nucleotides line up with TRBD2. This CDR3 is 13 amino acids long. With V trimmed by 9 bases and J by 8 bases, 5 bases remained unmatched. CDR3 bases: TGTGCCAGTTCTAGCGGGAGGGGTTATGAGCAGTTCTTC. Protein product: CASSSGRGYEQFF.

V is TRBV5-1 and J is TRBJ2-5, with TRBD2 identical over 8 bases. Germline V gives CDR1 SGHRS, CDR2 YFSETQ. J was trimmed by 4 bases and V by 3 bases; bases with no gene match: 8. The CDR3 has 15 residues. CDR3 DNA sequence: TGCGCCAGCAGCTCGTTGGGACTAGGTCTAGAGACCCAGTACTTC. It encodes CASSSLGLGLETQYF. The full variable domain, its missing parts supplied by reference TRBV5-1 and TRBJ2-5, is KAGVTQTPRYLIKTRGQQVTLSCSPISGHRSVSWYQQTPGQGLQFLFEYFSETQRNKGNFPGRFSGRQFSNSRSEMNVSTLELGDSALYLCASSSLGLGLETQYFGPGTRLLVL.

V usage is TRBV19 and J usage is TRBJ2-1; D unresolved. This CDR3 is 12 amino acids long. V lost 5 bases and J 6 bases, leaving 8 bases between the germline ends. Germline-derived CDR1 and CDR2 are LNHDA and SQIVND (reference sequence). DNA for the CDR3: TGTGCCAGTAGTTTGGGCGGCAATGAGCAGTTCTTC. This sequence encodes CASSLGGNEQFF.

The chain's CDR3 is CSALAAHSTDTQYF. CDR3 in DNA: TGCAGTGCCTTAGCGGCCCATAGCACAGATACGCAGTATTTT. V gene TRBV20-1 combines with J gene TRBJ2-3; maybe TRBD2 (6 bases). V gave up 6 bases and J gave up 0 bases, with 13 bases separating them. The CDR3 sequence is 14 residues long. Germline V CDR1 and CDR2: DFQATT, SNEGSKA (reference sequence).

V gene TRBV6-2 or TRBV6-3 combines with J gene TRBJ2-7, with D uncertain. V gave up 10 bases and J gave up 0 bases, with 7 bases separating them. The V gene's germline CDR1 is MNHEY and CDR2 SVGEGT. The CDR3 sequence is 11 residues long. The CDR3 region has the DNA TGTGCCACCGTGCACTCCTACGAGCAGTACTTC. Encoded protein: CATVHSYEQYF.

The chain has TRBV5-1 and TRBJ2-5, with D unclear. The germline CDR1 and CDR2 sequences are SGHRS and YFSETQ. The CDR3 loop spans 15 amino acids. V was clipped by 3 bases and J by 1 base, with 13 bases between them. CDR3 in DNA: TGCGCCAGCAGCTCCTTCGGCCAGTCCCAAGAGACCCAGTACTTC. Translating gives CASSSFGQSQETQYF.

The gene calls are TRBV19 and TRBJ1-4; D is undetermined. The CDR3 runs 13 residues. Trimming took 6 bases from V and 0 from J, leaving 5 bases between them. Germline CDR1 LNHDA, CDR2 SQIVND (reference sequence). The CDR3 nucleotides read TGTGCCAGTAGAGTCGCAACTAATGAAAAACTGTTTTTT. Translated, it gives CASRVATNEKLFF.

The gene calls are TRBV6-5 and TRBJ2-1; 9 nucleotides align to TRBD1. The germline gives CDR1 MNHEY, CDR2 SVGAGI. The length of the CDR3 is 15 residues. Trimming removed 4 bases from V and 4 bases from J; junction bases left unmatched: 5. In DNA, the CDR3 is TGTGCCAGCAGTTTATCCGACAGGGGGTACAATGAGCAGTTCTTC. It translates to CASSLSDRGYNEQFF.

The CDR3 DNA sequence: TGTGCCAGCAGCTTTTGGACTAGCGGGAGTCAAGAGACCCAGTACTTC. Its protein is CASSFWTSGSQETQYF. This rearrangement joins TRBV5-8 to TRBJ2-5; 13 bases map to TRBD2. Germline V lookup: CDR1 SGHTS, CDR2 YDEGEE. V lost 2 bases and J lost 2; bases outside the gene matches: 3. The CDR3 is 16 amino acids.

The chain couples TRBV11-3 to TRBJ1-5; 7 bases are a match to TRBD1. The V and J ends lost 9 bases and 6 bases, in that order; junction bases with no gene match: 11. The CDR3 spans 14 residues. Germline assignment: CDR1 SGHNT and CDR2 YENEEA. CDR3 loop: CASSSTGDVQPQHF. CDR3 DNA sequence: TGTGCCAGTTCCTCTACAGGGGACGTTCAGCCCCAGCATTTT.

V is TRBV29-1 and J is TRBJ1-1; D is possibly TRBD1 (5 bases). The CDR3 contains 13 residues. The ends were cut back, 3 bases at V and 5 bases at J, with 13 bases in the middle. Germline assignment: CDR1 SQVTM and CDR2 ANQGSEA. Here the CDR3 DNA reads TGCAGCGTTGAGAGGGGCAGGGATACTGAAGCTTTCTTT. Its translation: CSVERGRDTEAFF. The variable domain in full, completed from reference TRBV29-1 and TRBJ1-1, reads SAVISQKPSRDICQRGTSLTIQCQVDSQVTMMFWYRQQPGQSLTLIATANQGSEATYESGFVIDKFPISRPNLTFSTLTVSNMSPEDSSIYLCSVERGRDTEAFFGQGTRLTVV.

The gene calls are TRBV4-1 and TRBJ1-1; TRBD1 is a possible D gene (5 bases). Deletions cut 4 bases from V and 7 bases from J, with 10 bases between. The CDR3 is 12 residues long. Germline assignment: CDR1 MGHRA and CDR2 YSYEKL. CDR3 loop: CASSLTEGEAFF. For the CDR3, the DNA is TGCGCCAGCAGCCTGACAGAAGGTGAAGCTTTCTTT.

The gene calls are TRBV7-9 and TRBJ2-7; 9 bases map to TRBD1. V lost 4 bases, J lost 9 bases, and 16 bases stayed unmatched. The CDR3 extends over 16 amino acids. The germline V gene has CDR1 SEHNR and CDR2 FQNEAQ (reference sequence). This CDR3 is CASSSLAGTGNVRQYF. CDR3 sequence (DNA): TGTGCCAGCAGCTCCCTTGCCGGGACAGGGAATGTAAGGCAGTACTTC.